One and the same sample provided the 32 T cell receptor beta chains below, sequenced in a study of cytomegalovirus exposure and HLA in healthy donors. TCRdb's copy holds only in-frame clones and misses some; the assay was immunoSEQ multiplex PCR. The table lists 130,000 to 150,000 clones, 80% to 90% of them singletons. Sequenced input: PBMCs. These receptors all stem from a woman aged 30 to 39 in good health and CMV-seropositive.

The chain combines TRBV28 with TRBJ1-2; D is uncertain. Germline CDR1 and CDR2: MDHEN and SYDVKM. V was pared by 6 bases and J by 2 bases, with 16 bases between. This CDR3 is built from 15 residues. The CDR3 is CASSSGRMGNYGYTF. The CDR3 DNA reads TGTGCCAGCAGCTCCGGGAGGATGGGAAACTATGGCTACACCTTC.

V is TRBV6-5 and J is TRBJ1-1; 11 nucleotides match TRBD1. V gave up 4 bases and J gave up 3 bases; unmatched junction bases: 7. The CDR3 length is 16 residues. Germline CDR1 reads MNHEY; CDR2 reads SVGAGI. The CDR3 DNA sequence: TGTGCCAGCAGTTCCCTCCCGGGACAGGGGGACACTGAAGCTTTCTTT. Translation gives CASSSLPGQGDTEAFF.

The V gene is TRBV28, the J gene TRBJ2-7; perhaps TRBD2 as D (6 bases). The CDR3 has 14 residues. V lost 6 bases and J 0 bases, leaving 12 bases between the germline ends. CDR1 is MDHEN and CDR2 is SYDVKM in the germline V gene. CDR3: CASRISGNSYEQYF. The DNA for the CDR3 is TGTGCCAGCAGGATTAGCGGAAACTCCTACGAGCAGTACTTC.

The chain employs TRBV18 and TRBJ2-5, with D uncertain. V lost 2 bases and J 2 bases, leaving 9 bases between the germline ends. Germline-derived CDR1 and CDR2 are KGHSH and LQKENI. CDR3 length equals 14 residues. The DNA of the CDR3 is TGTGCCAGCTCACCAATGGCCGCTCAAGAGACCCAGTACTTC. Translated, it gives CASSPMAAQETQYF.

The chain couples TRBV9 to TRBJ2-2; 14 positions match TRBD2. Trimming removed 3 bases from V and 5 bases from J; junction bases left unmatched: 3. This CDR3 spans 16 amino acids. CDR1 and CDR2 (germline): SGDLS, YYNGEE. The CDR3 here is CASSGLAGGPTGELFF. Here the CDR3 DNA reads TGTGCCAGCAGCGGACTAGCGGGAGGGCCGACCGGGGAGCTGTTTTTT.

This chain uses TRBV13 with TRBJ2-7; D is possibly TRBD1 (6 bases). The CDR3 loop spans 13 amino acids. Per germline, CDR1 PRHDT and CDR2 FYEKMQ (reference sequence). V gave up 5 bases and J gave up 6 bases, with 14 bases separating them. The CDR3 region is CASSPQGNGEQYF. CDR3 nucleotide sequence: TGTGCCAGCAGCCCGCAGGGGAATGGCGAGCAGTACTTC.

This chain links TRBV11-2 with TRBJ1-2; D is perhaps TRBD1 (5 bases). The V end lost 3 bases, the J end lost 4 bases, and 12 bases lay between the germline ends. Germline-derived CDR1 and CDR2 are SGHAT and FQNNGV. The CDR3 contains 14 residues. The CDR3 loop reads CASSLEGLGYGYTF. The CDR3, as DNA: TGTGCCAGCAGCTTGGAGGGGTTGGGCTATGGCTACACCTTC.

The V gene is TRBV27, the J gene TRBJ2-1; TRBD2 aligns across 9 bases. J was trimmed by 7 bases and V by 3 bases; bases with no gene match: 1. The CDR3 runs 13 residues. CDR1 and CDR2 from the germline V gene are MNHEY and SMNVEV (reference sequence). The DNA of the CDR3 is TGTGCCAGCAGTTTTACTAGCGGGAATGAGCAGTTCTTC. Encoded protein: CASSFTSGNEQFF.

The chain joins TRBV7-2 to TRBJ2-7; 9 nucleotides align to TRBD1. The V gene end was trimmed by 5 bases and the J gene end by 3 bases; junction bases not matched to a gene: 8. The CDR3 is 15 residues long. Germline values: CDR1 SGHTA, CDR2 FQGNSA. CDR3 region: CASSPGTGFGYEQYF. The CDR3 DNA follows: TGTGCCAGCAGCCCTGGGACAGGGTTTGGCTACGAGCAGTACTTC.

This sequence joins TRBV10-1 and TRBJ1-1; possible D gene TRBD1, 5 bases. The CDR3 has 15 residues. The ends were cut back, 6 bases at V and 8 bases at J, with 22 bases in the middle. Germline V gene data show CDR1 as WNHNN and CDR2 as SYGVQD (reference sequence). The CDR3: CASSLEFGGRIEAFF. Here the CDR3 DNA reads TGCGCCAGCAGCCTCGAATTCGGGGGTCGTATCGAAGCTTTCTTT.

The chain has TRBV4-1 and TRBJ2-3; 7 bases fit TRBD2. Germline V lookup: CDR1 MGHRA, CDR2 YSYEKL. V was clipped by 3 bases and J by 2 bases; unmatched bases: 5. CDR3 length: 15 amino acids. CDR3 region: CASSQGGEVTDTQYF. CDR3 DNA sequence: TGCGCCAGCAGCCAGGGGGGGGAGGTCACAGATACGCAGTATTTT.

The chain is built from TRBV7-6 and TRBJ2-7; D may be TRBD2 (7 bases). The CDR3 loop spans 17 amino acids. V was trimmed by 0 bases and J by 5 bases, leaving 20 bases between them. CDR1 SGHVS and CDR2 FNYEAQ come from the germline V gene. The CDR3 DNA reads as TGTGCCAGCAGCTTAGCGGTGCCGGGGGGCGGTCGCCACGAGCAGTACTTC. It translates to CASSLAVPGGGRHEQYF.

Only a few counts were recorded for this clone. The chain employs TRBV25-1 and TRBJ2-3; 7 nucleotides align to TRBD2. The CDR3 spans 15 residues. Trimming removed 7 bases from V and 1 base from J; junction bases left unmatched: 8. The germline V gene has CDR1 MGHDK and CDR2 SYGVNS. CDR3 coding DNA: TGTGCCAGCACTGGGTTGGGAGGGGGCACAGATACGCAGTATTTT. It codes for CASTGLGGGTDTQYF.

This clone was seen just once. The chain is built from TRBV6-6 and TRBJ1-3; the D is unclear. Trimming pared 0 bases from V and 2 bases from J, leaving 8 bases between. The CDR3 consists of 15 residues. Germline lookup yields CDR1 MNHNY and CDR2 SVGAGI (reference sequence). The CDR3: CASSYSAGTGNTIYF. The CDR3 nucleotides read TGTGCCAGCAGTTACTCGGCGGGGACTGGAAACACCATATATTTT.

V is TRBV29-1 and J is TRBJ2-5; the D gene is possibly TRBD1 (6 bases). The CDR3 is made up of 15 amino acids. Trimming left V 7 bases short and J 13 bases short, with 31 bases between. Germline V gene lookup returns CDR1 SQVTM and CDR2 ANQGSEA. The chain's CDR3 is CSAEIPGQPSIGWYF. For the CDR3, the DNA is TGCAGCGCCGAAATACCGGGACAACCATCTATTGGGTGGTACTTC.

The chain uses TRBV5-1 and TRBJ2-7; the D gene is possibly TRBD2 (6 bases). The V end lost 5 bases, the J end lost 3 bases, and 12 bases lay between the germline ends. The CDR3 spans 13 residues. CDR1 is SGHRS and CDR2 is YFSETQ in the germline V gene. The DNA of the CDR3 is TGCGCCAGCAGATTTGGGGACTTCTACGAGCAGTACTTC. This translates into CASRFGDFYEQYF.

V usage is TRBV19 and J usage is TRBJ2-7; TRBD1 matches at 10 bases. The CDR3 spans 13 residues. CDR1 and CDR2 (germline): LNHDA, SQIVND (reference sequence). V shed 3 bases, J shed 4 bases, and the junction held 0 bases outside the gene matches. DNA of the CDR3: TGTGCCAGTAGTATGGGACAGGGGTACGAGCAGTACTTC. Translation gives CASSMGQGYEQYF.

J is TRBJ1-2 and V is TRBV9, with 7 bases fitting TRBD1. CDR3 size: 15 residues. J was trimmed by 4 bases and V by 4 bases; bases with no gene match: 10. The V gene's germline CDR1 is SGDLS and CDR2 YYNGEE. In DNA, the CDR3 is TGTGCCAGCAGCCCATACAGGGGTTCGGGCTATGGCTACACCTTC. It encodes CASSPYRGSGYGYTF.

V gene TRBV4-1 combines with J gene TRBJ2-3; no definite D call. The CDR3 length is 17 residues. Germline V lookup: CDR1 MGHRA, CDR2 YSYEKL. The germline V and J ends were trimmed by 4 bases and 0 bases, with 17 bases remaining between them. In DNA form, the CDR3 reads TGCGCCAGCAGCCCCCCCGCGGATTACTCTAGCACAGATACGCAGTATTTT. Protein sequence: CASSPPADYSSTDTQYF.

This clone was picked up one time. The CDR3 sequence: CASSGGNEQFF. CDR3 DNA sequence: TGCGCCAGCAGCGGGGGGAATGAGCAGTTCTTC. The V gene is TRBV5-1, the J gene TRBJ2-1; TRBD2 is a possible D gene (6 bases). The V end lost 4 bases, the J end lost 7 bases, and 6 bases lay between the germline ends. The CDR3 is made up of 11 amino acids. The germline gives CDR1 SGHRS, CDR2 YFSETQ.

The chain employs TRBV28 and TRBJ2-7, with D possibly matching TRBD1 (5 bases). V gave up 1 base and J gave up 7 bases, with 17 bases separating them. There are 15 residues in the CDR3. Germline V gene sequence: CDR1 MDHEN, CDR2 SYDVKM. The CDR3: CASSLSRQGTREQYF. The CDR3 nucleotides read TGTGCCAGCAGTTTATCCCGCCAGGGTACGAGGGAGCAGTACTTC.

This chain uses TRBV6-6 with TRBJ1-4; TRBD1 matches at 8 bases. CDR3 length: 14 amino acids. The germline CDR1 and CDR2 sequences are MNHNY and SVGAGI (reference sequence). J gave up 8 bases and V 2 bases, and 4 bases lay outside the gene matches. The CDR3 here is CASSYDRGREKLFF. CDR3 DNA sequence: TGTGCCAGCAGTTACGACAGGGGTCGCGAAAAACTGTTTTTT.

The chain joins TRBV6-5 to TRBJ1-2, with 7 bases matching TRBD1. J lost 2 bases, V lost 6 bases, and 6 bases had no gene match. CDR1 and CDR2 (germline): MNHEY, SVGAGI. The CDR3 length is 14 residues. CDR3 in amino acids: CASSHRGPNYGYTF. The DNA of the CDR3 is TGTGCCAGCAGCCACAGGGGCCCGAACTATGGCTACACCTTC.

The chain uses TRBV27 and TRBJ1-6; D not resolved. This CDR3 has 12 amino acids. Germline values: CDR1 MNHEY, CDR2 SMNVEV (reference sequence). V gave up 3 bases and J gave up 10 bases, with 7 bases separating them. CDR3 in DNA: TGTGCCAGCAGTTTGGCCCTCTCACCCCTCCACTTT. Translation: CASSLALSPLHF.

The sample holds one count of this clone. The rearrangement links TRBV6-6 to TRBJ1-2; perhaps TRBD1 as D (6 bases). V was shortened by 5 bases and J by 8 bases, with 18 bases between the two germline ends. The CDR3 consists of 14 residues. Germline CDR1 MNHNY, CDR2 SVGAGI (reference sequence). The CDR3 DNA reads as TGTGCCAGCAGTCCCCGACAGGTTGTTGGCGGCTACACCTTC. Protein sequence: CASSPRQVVGGYTF.

The chain couples TRBV28 to TRBJ2-7; 12 bases agree with TRBD2. The CDR3 is 17 residues long. The germline gives CDR1 MDHEN, CDR2 SYDVKM. V dropped 4 bases and J dropped 3; count of bases not matched to a gene: 10. As DNA, the CDR3 is TGTGCCAGCAGTTCTCAGCCCGGACTAGCGGGATTCTACGAGCAGTACTTC. This codes for CASSSQPGLAGFYEQYF. The full variable domain, in which reference TRBV28 and TRBJ2-7 provide the parts outside the CDR3, is DVKVTQSSRYLVKRTGEKVFLECVQDMDHENMFWYRQDPGLGLRLIYFSYDVKMKEKGDIPEGYSVSREKKERFSLILESASTNQTSMYLCASSSQPGLAGFYEQYFGPGTRLTVT.

V gene TRBV2 combines with J gene TRBJ2-1; 7 bases line up with TRBD2. The CDR3 contains 13 residues. CDR1 is SNHLY and CDR2 is FYNNEI in the germline V gene. V was clipped by 6 bases and J by 2 bases; unmatched bases: 1. The CDR3 here is CASSREAYNEQFF. DNA of the CDR3: TGTGCCAGCAGCCGGGAGGCCTACAATGAGCAGTTCTTC.

The CDR3 DNA sequence: TGTGCCAGCAGCGACCCCCCGGGACAGATATCCGGGGAGCTGTTTTTT. It translates to CASSDPPGQISGELFF. V is TRBV9 and J is TRBJ2-2, with 7 bases fitting TRBD1. With V trimmed by 3 bases and J by 6 bases, 11 bases remained unmatched. The CDR3 is 16 amino acids. CDR1 and CDR2 (germline): SGDLS, YYNGEE.

The genes are TRBV20-1 and TRBJ1-1; TRBD1 is a possible D gene (6 bases). Germline V gene lookup returns CDR1 DFQATT and CDR2 SNEGSKA (reference sequence). This CDR3 is 11 amino acids long. Trimming stripped 3 bases from V and 8 bases from J, with 10 bases between. In DNA form, the CDR3 reads TGCAGTGCTAGGAGCGACAGGGAAGCTTTCTTT. This sequence encodes CSARSDREAFF.

This clone has a single count. V gene TRBV28 combines with J gene TRBJ2-1, with 9 bases that match TRBD2. Germline V gene lookup returns CDR1 MDHEN and CDR2 SYDVKM. The CDR3 extends over 16 amino acids. V was clipped by 5 bases and J by 7 bases; unmatched bases: 12. CDR3 DNA: TGTGCCAGCAGTCCCTGGGCGGGAGGGCTTTCGAATGAGCAGTTCTTC. This codes for CASSPWAGGLSNEQFF.

The rearrangement joins TRBV27 to TRBJ1-1; TRBD1 agrees at 8 bases. Germline V gene data show CDR1 as MNHEY and CDR2 as SMNVEV (reference sequence). Trimming took 5 bases from V and 1 from J; bases not matched to a gene: 6. This CDR3 has 15 amino acids. The CDR3 reads CASSERQGTNTEAFF. CDR3 nucleotide sequence: TGTGCCAGCAGTGAGCGACAGGGGACGAACACTGAAGCTTTCTTT.

The chain combines TRBV27 with TRBJ2-2; 7 bases map to TRBD2. The CDR3 totals 14 residues. CDR1 is MNHEY and CDR2 is SMNVEV in the germline V gene (reference sequence). CDR3 residues: CARGREHTAGELFF. Here the CDR3 DNA reads TGTGCGAGAGGGCGGGAGCATACCGCCGGGGAGCTGTTTTTT.